Listed here are 16 T cell receptor beta chains from one sample, sequenced in a study of OX40 agonist ivuxolimab in advanced cancers. Sequenced by immunoSEQ multiplex PCR; TCRdb stores in-frame clones only, minus some. The sample shows around 61,000 clones, about four fifths of them seen only once. This material consisted of CD4+ or CD8+ T cells sorted from blood, taken in a trial of the OX40 agonist ivuxolimab. These receptors came from an adult with an advanced solid tumor such as melanoma, head and neck, liver or kidney cancer.

The chain carries TRBV7-9 and TRBJ2-1; 9 positions match TRBD2. The junction had 1 base not matched to a gene; V was cut back by 0 bases and J by 7 bases. Germline loops: CDR1 SEHNR, CDR2 FQNEAQ (reference sequence). The CDR3 runs to 14 residues. CDR3 amino acids: CASSLAAGGNEQFF. The CDR3 bases are TGTGCCAGCAGCTTAGCTGCGGGAGGGAATGAGCAGTTCTTC.

The chain has TRBV4-2 and TRBJ1-2, with D hard to call. Per germline, CDR1 LGHNA and CDR2 YNFKEQ. V was cut by 0 bases and J by 6 bases, with 14 bases left in between. This CDR3 is 15 amino acids long. CDR3 loop: CASSQDRYYGDGYTF. CDR3 coding DNA: TGTGCCAGCAGCCAAGATCGGTACTACGGGGATGGCTACACCTTC.

The chain couples TRBV7-2 to TRBJ1-4; D not certain. The CDR3 extends over 13 amino acids. The V gene lost 6 bases and the J gene lost 0 bases, with 5 bases spanning the gap. In germline, CDR1 is SGHTA, CDR2 FQGNSA. CDR3 in amino acids: CASRPATNEKLFF. The CDR3 nucleotides are TGTGCCAGCAGACCTGCAACTAATGAAAAACTGTTTTTT. The full variable domain, in which reference TRBV7-2 and TRBJ1-4 provide the parts outside the CDR3, is GAGVSQSPSNKVTEKGKDVELRCDPISGHTALYWYRQSLGQGLEFLIYFQGNSAPDKSGLPSDRFSAERTGGSVSTLTIQRTQQEDSAVYLCASRPATNEKLFFGSGTQLSVL.

V and J are TRBV4-1 and TRBJ2-1, with 8 bases fitting TRBD2. This CDR3 is 15 amino acids long. The germline gives CDR1 MGHRA, CDR2 YSYEKL. V shed 1 base and J 2 bases; nucleotides not matched to a gene: 1. The CDR3: CASSQGLATYNEQFF. The DNA for the CDR3 is TGCGCCAGCAGCCAAGGACTAGCGACCTACAATGAGCAGTTCTTC.

This chain joins TRBV9 and TRBJ1-1, with D hard to call. The CDR3 sequence is 14 residues long. Germline CDR1 is SGDLS and CDR2 is YYNGEE. Trimming shortened V by 2 bases and J by 0 bases, and 8 bases separated the two germline ends. Here the CDR3 DNA reads TGTGCCAGCAGCGTGGCTCAGATGAACACTGAAGCTTTCTTT. Translation: CASSVAQMNTEAFF.

This clone occurred a few times. The gene calls are TRBV7-9 and TRBJ1-4; 9 positions match TRBD1. In germline, CDR1 is SEHNR, CDR2 FQNEAQ (reference sequence). V gave up 6 bases and J gave up 7 bases; unmatched junction bases: 6. The CDR3 runs to 14 residues. Written as DNA, the CDR3 is TGTGCCAGCAGTCCGGACAGGGGTCTTGAAAAACTGTTTTTT. This translates into CASSPDRGLEKLFF.

V is TRBV19 and J is TRBJ2-7, with TRBD2 identical over 10 bases. After removal of 6 bases from V and 1 base from J, the junction contained 3 bases not matched to a gene. The length of the CDR3 is 14 residues. The V gene's germline CDR1 is LNHDA and CDR2 SQIVND (reference sequence). The CDR3 DNA reads TGTGCCAGTAGAGGGACTAGCGATTCCTACGAGCAGTACTTC. This codes for CASRGTSDSYEQYF.

The CDR3 region has the DNA TGTGCCAGCAGCTTAAGGGGGGTTCTAGGAGAGACCCAGTACTTC. Encoded protein: CASSLRGVLGETQYF. The chain joins TRBV7-3 to TRBJ2-5; D is perhaps TRBD2 (6 bases). The CDR3 runs 15 residues. Trimming removed 1 base at V and 4 bases at J, with 13 bases between. CDR1 and CDR2 (germline): SGHTA, FQGTGA.

This chain connects TRBV5-1 to TRBJ2-1, with 9 bases lining up with TRBD1. Germline loops: CDR1 SGHRS, CDR2 YFSETQ. CDR3 length equals 14 residues. V shed 2 bases and J 6 bases; nucleotides not matched to a gene: 3. CDR3 sequence: CASSFRGQGNEQFF. The CDR3 DNA sequence: TGCGCCAGCAGCTTTAGGGGACAGGGCAATGAGCAGTTCTTC.

This chain uses TRBV5-4 with TRBJ2-5; D assignment may be TRBD1 or TRBD2 (5 bases each). CDR3 length equals 14 residues. Trimming removed 3 bases from V and 2 bases from J, with 11 bases in between. CDR1 and CDR2 from the germline V gene are SGHNT and YYREEE (reference sequence). CDR3 coding DNA: TGTGCCAGCAGCTACGGGACCCTTCAAGAGACCCAGTACTTC. Amino acids: CASSYGTLQETQYF.

This sequence joins TRBV28 and TRBJ2-7, with 8 bases identical to TRBD2. This CDR3 is built from 17 residues. Looked up from germline, CDR1 is MDHEN and CDR2 is SYDVKM. The trim removed 6 bases at V and 0 bases at J, leaving 13 bases unmatched. In DNA form, the CDR3 reads TGTGCCAGCAGCCTTGGGGCGGGGGGCGAGAGCTCCTACGAGCAGTACTTC. This translates into CASSLGAGGESSYEQYF.

The CDR3 sequence: CASSPFAGERETQYF. CDR3 bases: TGTGCCAGCAGCCCGTTTGCGGGGGAGAGGGAGACCCAGTACTTC. The chain uses TRBV7-9 and TRBJ2-5, with 7 positions matching TRBD2. The CDR3 totals 15 residues. The germline CDR1 and CDR2 sequences are SEHNR and FQNEAQ (reference sequence). The ends lost 5 bases at V and 5 bases at J; junction bases unmatched: 11.

The chain joins TRBV11-3 to TRBJ2-5, with D maybe TRBD1 (5 bases). The DNA end is a closer match to TRBJ2-7, so the J assignment may be wrong. The CDR3 runs to 13 residues. Germline CDR1 SGHNT, CDR2 YENEEA. The CDR3 here is CASSFQQDYEQYF. In DNA form, the CDR3 reads TGTGCCAGCAGCTTTCAACAGGACTACGAGCAGTACTTC.

The V and J genes are TRBV6-5 and TRBJ1-4; TRBD1 is a possible D gene (5 bases). The germline CDR1 and CDR2 sequences are MNHEY and SVGAGI. Trimming removed 6 bases at V and 8 bases at J, with 19 bases between. The CDR3 consists of 15 residues. CDR3 nucleotide sequence: TGTGCCAGCAGGGATACAGGACTTGGGATGGAAAAACTGTTTTTT. Protein: CASRDTGLGMEKLFF.

This chain's CDR3 is CASSRTQRDSYGYTF. The DNA of the CDR3 is TGTGCCAGCAGCCGTACTCAGCGGGACAGCTATGGCTACACCTTC. The chain links TRBV7-8 to TRBJ1-2, with 7 bases lining up with TRBD1. In germline, CDR1 is SGHVS, CDR2 FQNEAQ. The CDR3 contains 15 residues. V dropped 5 bases and J dropped 4; count of bases not matched to a gene: 10.

The chain has TRBV6-6 and TRBJ2-7; TRBD2 aligns across 10 bases. Germline-derived CDR1 and CDR2 are MNHNY and SVGAGI (reference sequence). V gave up 2 bases and J gave up 6 bases; unmatched junction bases: 10. The length of the CDR3 is 16 residues. CDR3 residues: CASSYTPPAGGVEQYF. The CDR3 DNA is TGTGCCAGCAGTTACACCCCCCCAGCGGGAGGGGTCGAGCAGTACTTC.